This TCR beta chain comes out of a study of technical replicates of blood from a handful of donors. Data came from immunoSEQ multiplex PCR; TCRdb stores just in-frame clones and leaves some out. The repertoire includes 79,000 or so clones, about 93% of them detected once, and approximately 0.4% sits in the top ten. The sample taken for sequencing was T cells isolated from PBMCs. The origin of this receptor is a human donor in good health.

The CDR3 sequence: CASSELYRARTDTQYF. CDR3 bases: TGTGCCAGCAGTGAATTGTACAGGGCGAGGACAGATACGCAGTATTTT. V and J are TRBV6-1 and TRBJ2-3, with TRBD1 as a possible D gene (6 bases). Germline loops: CDR1 MNHNS, CDR2 SASEGT. This CDR3 has 16 amino acids. Trimming removed 2 bases at V and 3 bases at J, with 15 bases between.